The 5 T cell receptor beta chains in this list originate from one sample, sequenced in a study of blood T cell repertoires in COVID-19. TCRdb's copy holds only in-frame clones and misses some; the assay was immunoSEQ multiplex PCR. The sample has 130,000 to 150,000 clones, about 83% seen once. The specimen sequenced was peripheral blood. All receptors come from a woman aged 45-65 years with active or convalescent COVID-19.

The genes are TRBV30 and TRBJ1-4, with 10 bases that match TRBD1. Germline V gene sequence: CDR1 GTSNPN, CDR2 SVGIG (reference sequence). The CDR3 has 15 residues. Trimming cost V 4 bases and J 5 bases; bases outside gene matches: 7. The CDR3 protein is CAWTPGTGVNEKLFF. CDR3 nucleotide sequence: TGTGCCTGGACTCCGGGGACAGGGGTAAATGAAAAACTGTTTTTT.

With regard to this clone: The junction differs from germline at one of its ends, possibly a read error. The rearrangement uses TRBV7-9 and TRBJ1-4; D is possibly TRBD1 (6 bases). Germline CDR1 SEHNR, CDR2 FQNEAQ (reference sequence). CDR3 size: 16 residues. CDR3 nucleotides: TGTGCCAGCAGCTTATCCGATCGGGGGGCTAAAGAAAAACTGTTTTTT. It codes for CASSLSDRGAKEKLFF.

The CDR3 DNA is TGTGCCAGCAGTTTACCCCCAGGGGTTAGCAATCAGCCCCAGCATTTT. This encodes CASSLPPGVSNQPQHF. The rearrangement links TRBV28 to TRBJ1-5; D may be TRBD1 (6 bases). Germline V CDR1 and CDR2: MDHEN, SYDVKM. This CDR3 contains 16 residues. Trimming took off 2 bases at V and 0 bases at J, with 11 bases between the two ends.

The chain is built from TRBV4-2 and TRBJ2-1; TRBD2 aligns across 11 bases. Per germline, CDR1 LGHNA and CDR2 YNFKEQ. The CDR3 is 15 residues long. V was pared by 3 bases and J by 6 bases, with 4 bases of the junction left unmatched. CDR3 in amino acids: CASSHVGTSGNEQFF. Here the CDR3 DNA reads TGTGCCAGCAGCCACGTTGGGACTAGCGGCAATGAGCAGTTCTTC.

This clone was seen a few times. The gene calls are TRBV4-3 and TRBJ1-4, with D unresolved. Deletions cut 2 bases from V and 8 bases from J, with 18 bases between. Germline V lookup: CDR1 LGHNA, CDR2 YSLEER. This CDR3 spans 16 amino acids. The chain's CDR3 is CASSQPIEDGVEKLFF. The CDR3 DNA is TGCGCCAGCAGCCAACCCATTGAAGACGGGGTAGAAAAACTGTTTTTT.